The 20 T cell receptor beta chains given below trace back to one sample, sequenced in a study of T-cell memory formation after mild COVID-19. One entry per CDR3 protein results from TCRdb running MiXCR on the 5' RACE reads. The sample has hundreds of thousands of distinct CDR3 sequences; more than 20% are singletons. The sequencing input was PBMCs or a T cell subset sorted from them (not recorded which). These receptors all stem from a man between 18 and 35 years old who had mild COVID-19 (a few samples of this study predate the infection). Cell type and time point are not known.

A few counts support this clonotype. The chain joins TRBV29-1 to TRBJ2-2; 10 bases line up with TRBD1. Germline assignment: CDR1 SQVTM and CDR2 ANQGSEA. V gave up 7 bases and J gave up 2 bases; unmatched junction bases: 7. The CDR3 loop spans 15 amino acids. The DNA for the CDR3 is TGCAGCGGTGTCGGGACAGGGGACAACACCGGGGAGCTGTTTTTT. Encoded protein: CSGVGTGDNTGELFF.

This chain links TRBV12-3 or TRBV12-4 with TRBJ2-1; maybe TRBD1 (5 bases). The V end lost 7 bases, the J end lost 9 bases, and 13 bases lay between the germline ends. The CDR3 sequence is 12 residues long. The CDR3 protein is CASTQGAPEQFF. The CDR3 bases are TGTGCCAGCACCCAGGGTGCCCCTGAGCAGTTCTTC.

The rearrangement uses TRBV29-1 and TRBJ2-3; perhaps TRBD2 as D (7 bases). Germline values: CDR1 SQVTM, CDR2 ANQGSEA. V lost 5 bases and J 1 base, leaving 10 bases between the germline ends. This CDR3 is 13 amino acids long. The CDR3 sequence: CSVKGGGTDTQYF. In DNA form, the CDR3 reads TGCAGCGTTAAGGGGGGGGGCACAGATACGCAGTATTTT.

The chain combines TRBV5-1 with TRBJ2-2; possibly TRBD2 for D (6 bases). V dropped 5 bases and J dropped 7 bases, with 15 bases sitting between them. CDR1 and CDR2 from the germline V gene are SGHRS and YFSETQ. The CDR3 covers 14 residues. CDR3 sequence reads: CASRRRGSSGELFF. The CDR3, as DNA: TGCGCCAGCAGGCGGAGGGGATCAAGCGGGGAGCTGTTTTTT.

V usage is TRBV7-9 and J usage is TRBJ1-3, with D possibly being TRBD1 (6 bases). The CDR3 contains 14 residues. The V gene lost 6 bases and the J gene lost 8 bases, with 17 bases spanning the gap. Germline lookup yields CDR1 SEHNR and CDR2 FQNEAQ (reference sequence). Here the CDR3 reads CASSRKQGLDTIYF. The DNA for the CDR3 is TGTGCCAGCAGTCGTAAACAGGGATTAGACACCATATATTTT.

This clonotype was counted ten times or more. This chain connects TRBV9 to TRBJ2-5, with 13 bases matching TRBD2. Germline CDR1 and CDR2: SGDLS and YYNGEE. V was clipped by 0 bases and J by 4 bases; unmatched bases: 6. CDR3 length equals 17 residues. CDR3 coding DNA: TGTGCCAGCAGCGTAGACCCGGGACTAGCGGGGAGAGAGACCCAGTACTTC. This codes for CASSVDPGLAGRETQYF.

This clonotype was counted between two and nine times. The junction departs from germline at one end; a sequencing error may be responsible. This chain joins TRBV4-1 and TRBJ2-3; 9 bases line up with TRBD2. The CDR3 covers 16 residues. CDR1 MGHRA and CDR2 YSYEKL come from the germline V gene. The CDR3 spells CASRQAGGRSTDTQYF. CDR3 DNA sequence: TGCGCCAGCAGACAAGCGGGGGGCCGTAGCACAGATACGCAGTATTTT.

The chain recombines TRBV5-1 with TRBJ2-2; 7 nucleotides agree with TRBD1. V lost 6 bases and J lost 3; bases outside the gene matches: 8. Germline V CDR1 and CDR2: SGHRS, YFSETQ. The CDR3 runs 15 residues. The CDR3 reads CASTKDRVDTGELFF. The CDR3 DNA follows: TGCGCCAGCACCAAAGACAGGGTGGACACCGGGGAGCTGTTTTTT.

This sequence joins TRBV6-5 and TRBJ1-2; weak D call: TRBD1 (6 bases). The germline V and J ends were trimmed by 4 bases and 2 bases, with 11 bases remaining between them. This CDR3 has 14 residues. Germline CDR1 MNHEY, CDR2 SVGAGI. CDR3 in amino acids: CASSSEGGNYGYTF. The CDR3 DNA is TGTGCCAGCAGTTCTGAGGGGGGGAACTATGGCTACACCTTC.

This clonotype was recorded at least ten times. V and J are TRBV5-1 and TRBJ1-1; D is unresolved. The V gene lost 0 bases and the J gene lost 0 bases, with 3 bases spanning the gap. Per germline, CDR1 SGHRS and CDR2 YFSETQ. The CDR3 has 13 amino acids. Written as DNA, the CDR3 is TGCGCCAGCAGCTTGGATCTGAACACTGAAGCTTTCTTT. Amino acid sequence: CASSLDLNTEAFF.

This clonotype was observed a few times. The V call is TRBV6-5, the J call TRBJ2-1, with D unresolved. CDR1 and CDR2 (germline): MNHEY, SVGAGI. V was pared by 0 bases and J by 0 bases, with 6 bases between. This CDR3 spans 15 amino acids. In DNA form, the CDR3 reads TGTGCCAGCAGTTACTCAGAGAGCTCCTACAATGAGCAGTTCTTC. Residues: CASSYSESSYNEQFF.

The rearrangement joins TRBV7-3 to TRBJ2-1, with 9 bases aligning to TRBD1. In germline, CDR1 is SGHTA, CDR2 FQGTGA. Unmatched junction bases numbered 7, after V lost 2 bases and J lost 8 bases. The CDR3 length is 15 residues. Here the CDR3 reads CASSLGGQGGDEQFF. The CDR3 DNA is TGTGCCAGCAGCTTAGGGGGACAGGGTGGTGATGAGCAGTTCTTC.

The chain uses TRBV18 and TRBJ1-1; 7 positions agree with TRBD1. This CDR3 comprises 15 residues. The ends lost 3 bases at V and 8 bases at J; junction bases unmatched: 12. CDR1 is KGHSH, CDR2 LQKENI, per germline. As DNA, the CDR3 is TGTGCCAGCTCACCCACCGGGACAGCGTTCGGGGAAGCTTTCTTT. Translating it yields CASSPTGTAFGEAFF. Supplemented by reference TRBV18 and TRBJ1-1, the full variable domain reads NAGVMQNPRHLVRRRGQEARLRCSPMKGHSHVYWYRQLPEEGLKFMVYLQKENIIDESGMPKERFSAEFPKEGPSILRIQQVVRGDSAAYFCASSPTGTAFGEAFFGQGTRLTVV.

V is TRBV6-2 or TRBV6-3 and J is TRBJ1-4, with D possibly matching TRBD1 (5 bases). The V and J ends lost 6 bases and 5 bases respectively, with 13 bases between them. Germline CDR1 reads MNHEY; CDR2 reads SVGEGT. The CDR3 is 14 amino acids. CDR3 sequence: CASSDAGGNEKLFF. The CDR3 DNA is TGTGCCAGCAGCGACGCTGGGGGGAATGAAAAACTGTTTTTT.

This clonotype was seen at least ten times. The rearrangement uses TRBV20-1 and TRBJ1-1; tentatively, D is TRBD1 (5 bases). V was cut by 4 bases and J by 3 bases, with 12 bases left in between. Germline V gene lookup returns CDR1 DFQATT and CDR2 SNEGSKA (reference sequence). The CDR3 is 13 amino acids. CDR3 sequence reads: CSAKRGRDTEAFF. CDR3 nucleotide sequence: TGCAGTGCTAAGAGGGGAAGGGACACTGAAGCTTTCTTT.

This rearrangement joins TRBV18 to TRBJ2-3; tentatively, D is TRBD2 (6 bases). In germline, CDR1 is KGHSH, CDR2 LQKENI. This CDR3 is 14 amino acids long. The germline V and J ends were trimmed by 5 bases and 2 bases, with 11 bases remaining between them. CDR3 loop: CASSSGGITDTQYF. CDR3 DNA sequence: TGTGCCAGCTCATCCGGGGGTATCACAGATACGCAGTATTTT. The full variable domain, rest sourced from reference TRBV18 and TRBJ2-3, is NAGVMQNPRHLVRRRGQEARLRCSPMKGHSHVYWYRQLPEEGLKFMVYLQKENIIDESGMPKERFSAEFPKEGPSILRIQQVVRGDSAAYFCASSSGGITDTQYFGPGTRLTVL.

This rearrangement joins TRBV7-2 to TRBJ2-3; a weak D match, TRBD2 (5 bases). CDR1 SGHTA and CDR2 FQGNSA come from the germline V gene. The CDR3 has 15 residues. Trimming took off 1 base at V and 5 bases at J, with 13 bases between the two ends. The CDR3 reads CASSLGEGVEDTQYF. In nucleotides, the CDR3 is TGTGCCAGCAGCTTAGGCGAGGGCGTGGAAGATACGCAGTATTTT.

This clonotype was seen a handful of times. V is TRBV2 and J is TRBJ2-2; possibly TRBD1 or TRBD2 for D (5 bases each). CDR1 and CDR2 (germline): SNHLY, FYNNEI. V was cut by 5 bases and J by 3 bases, with 19 bases left in between. The CDR3 loop spans 17 amino acids. The CDR3 spells CASSSHFSGTYTGELFF. CDR3 DNA sequence: TGTGCCAGCAGTTCACATTTCTCCGGGACCTACACCGGGGAGCTGTTTTTT.

The chain employs TRBV6-2 or TRBV6-3 and TRBJ1-5; TRBD1 might be the D (5 bases). Trimming cost V 5 bases and J 0 bases, with 8 bases left between them. This CDR3 contains 14 residues. The V gene's germline CDR1 is MNHEY and CDR2 SVGEGT. The CDR3 reads CASSRQYSNQPQHF. The CDR3 coding sequence is TGTGCCAGCAGTCGACAGTATAGCAATCAGCCCCAGCATTTT.

The sample holds a few counts of this clonotype. V and J are TRBV9 and TRBJ2-4; 11 bases match TRBD2. CDR3 length: 14 amino acids. After removal of 3 bases from V and 5 bases from J, the junction contained 1 base not matched to a gene. Germline assignment: CDR1 SGDLS and CDR2 YYNGEE. The CDR3 bases are TGTGCCAGCAGCGCGGGACTAGCGGAAAACATTCAGTACTTC. It is translated as CASSAGLAENIQYF.